This T cell receptor beta chain was observed in a study of shared clonotypes between healthy human individuals. A note on this clone: Its cognate antigen is unknown.

Looked up from germline, CDR1 is MNHEY and CDR2 is SMNVEV (reference sequence). Trimming removed 5 bases from V and 2 bases from J; junction bases left unmatched: 13. There are 17 residues in the CDR3. Study outcomes and limitations: Only a few donors were included, so the genetic and exposure-history diversity represented was limited.

The material for each subset, its genomic DNA, was split evenly across several immunoSEQ plates. Sequenced by immunoSEQ multiplex PCR; TCRdb stores in-frame clones only, minus some. Of approximately 2,300,000 clones in the sample, 85% to 95% are singletons; the top ten hold approximately 0.41%. This TCR came from a man younger than 35 in good health. Some clones in this sample may be carry-over from other donors' samples. Sequencing was carried out using naive CD4+ T cells from PBMCs. Subset specified: CD45RA+ positively selected. V gene TRBV27 combines with J gene TRBJ2-7, with 9 bases that match TRBD1. CDR3 protein: CASSIRASGQGPYEQYF. In DNA, the CDR3 is TGTGCCAGCAGTATAAGGGCGTCGGGACAGGGACCCTACGAGCAGTACTTC.